The clone carrying this T cell receptor (beta chain) was seen a single time. Its target is unknown. TCRdb's table, derived via immunoSEQ multiplex PCR, lists solely in-frame clones and lacks some. The table has about 16,000 clones, roughly 88% seen once; the top ten hold roughly 5.5%. This sample is part of a study of T cell repertoires in ileal Crohn's disease. Across the study: Median disease duration was approximately 8 years; about 37% smoked at surgery. Operated complications were stricturing disease (about 60%) and penetrating disease (approximately 39%). Postoperative therapy was given to about half: about a dozen thiopurines, 18 anti-TNF agents. Study-wide findings and caveats: Clonal expansions were more frequent in active smokers than non-smokers at surgery.

V trimming: 7 bases; J trimming: 0 bases; junction bases outside the gene matches: 5. The CDR3 is 15 amino acids. Germline V gene sequence: CDR1 SNHLY, CDR2 FYNNEI. This TCR derives from an adult with Crohn's disease. Sequencing used ileal tissue. The chain is built from TRBV2 and TRBJ1-5, with 8 bases identical to TRBD1. The CDR3 spells CASNTQGASNQPQHF. The CDR3 region has the DNA TGTGCCAGCAACACGCAGGGGGCTAGCAATCAGCCCCAGCATTTT. Drawing the rest from reference TRBV2 and TRBJ1-5, the complete variable domain is EPEVTQTPSHQVTQMGQEVILRCVPISNHLYFYWYRQILGQKVEFLVSFYNNEISEKSEIFDDQFSVERPDGSNFTLKIRSTKLEDSAMYFCASNTQGASNQPQHFGDGTRLSIL.